This T cell receptor (beta chain) was observed in a study of cytomegalovirus exposure and HLA in healthy donors. The validation cohort, a group of under 150 subjects, included the donors and was separate from the roughly 700-subject first cohort. Broader study findings: Reports credit the classifier with highly specific, highly sensitive diagnosis of cytomegalovirus status. The listing of 150 to 200 TCR beta chains classed them as cytomegalovirus-associated. Most TCR sequences were seen very rarely across donors, but some public TCRs occurred in many.

CDR1 and CDR2 from the germline V gene are MNHEY and SMNVEV (reference sequence). This CDR3 is built from 14 residues. The V gene lost 1 base and the J gene lost 8 bases, with 14 bases spanning the gap. Profiled with immunoSEQ multiplex PCR; TCRdb holds only in-frame clones, not every one. The table shows about 250,000 clones, with more than 75% occurring only once. Note on this clone: Antigen unknown.

This sequence was found in a man aged 18 to 29 in good health and CMV-seropositive. The sample was PBMCs. The chain combines TRBV27 with TRBJ1-1; D may be TRBD1 (6 bases). CDR3 DNA: TGTGCCAGCAGTTTATATGGGGACACCCCCGAAGCTTTCTTT. This codes for CASSLYGDTPEAFF.